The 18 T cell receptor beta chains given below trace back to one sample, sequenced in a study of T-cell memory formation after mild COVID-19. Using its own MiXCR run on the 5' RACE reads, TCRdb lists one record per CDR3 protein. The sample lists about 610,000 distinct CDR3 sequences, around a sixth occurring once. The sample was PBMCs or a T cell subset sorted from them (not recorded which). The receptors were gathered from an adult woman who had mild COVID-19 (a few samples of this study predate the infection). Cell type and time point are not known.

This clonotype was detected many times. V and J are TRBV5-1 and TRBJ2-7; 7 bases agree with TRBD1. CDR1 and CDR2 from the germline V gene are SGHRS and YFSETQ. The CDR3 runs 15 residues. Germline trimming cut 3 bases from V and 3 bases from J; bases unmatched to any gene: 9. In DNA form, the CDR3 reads TGCGCCAGCAGCTCGACAGGGCGTACTCTCTACGAGCAGTACTTC. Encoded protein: CASSSTGRTLYEQYF.

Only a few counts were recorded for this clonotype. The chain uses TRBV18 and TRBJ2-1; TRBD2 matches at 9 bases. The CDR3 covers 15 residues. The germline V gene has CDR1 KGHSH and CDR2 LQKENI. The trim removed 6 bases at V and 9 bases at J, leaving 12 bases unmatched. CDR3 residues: CASSPNSGSVSEQFF. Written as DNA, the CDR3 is TGTGCCAGCTCTCCAAATAGCGGGAGCGTGAGTGAGCAGTTCTTC.

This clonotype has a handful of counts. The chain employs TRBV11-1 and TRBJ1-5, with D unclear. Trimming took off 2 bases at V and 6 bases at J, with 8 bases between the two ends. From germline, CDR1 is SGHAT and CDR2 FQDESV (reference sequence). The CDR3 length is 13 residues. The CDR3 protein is CASSLTEGQPQHF. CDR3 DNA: TGTGCCAGCAGCTTAACCGAGGGTCAGCCCCAGCATTTT. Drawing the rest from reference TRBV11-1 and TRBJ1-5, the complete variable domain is EAEVAQSPRYKITEKSQAVAFWCDPISGHATLYWYRQILGQGPELLVQFQDESVVDDSQLPKDRFSAERLKGVDSTLKIQPAELGDSAMYLCASSLTEGQPQHFGDGTRLSIL.

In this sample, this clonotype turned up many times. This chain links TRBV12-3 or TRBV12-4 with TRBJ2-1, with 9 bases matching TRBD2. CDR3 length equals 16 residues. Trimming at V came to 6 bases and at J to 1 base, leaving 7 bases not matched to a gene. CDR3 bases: TGTGCCAGCAGAGCTAGCGGGGCCTTATCCTACAATGAGCAGTTCTTC. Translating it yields CASRASGALSYNEQFF.

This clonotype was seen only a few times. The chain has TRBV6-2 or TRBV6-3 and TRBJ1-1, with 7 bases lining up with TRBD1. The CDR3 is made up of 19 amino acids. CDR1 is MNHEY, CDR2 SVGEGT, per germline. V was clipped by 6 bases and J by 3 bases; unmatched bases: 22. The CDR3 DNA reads TGTGCCAGCAGCCCCCGGCGCAAGGGGGCCCTCCTAGTTGACACTGAAGCTTTCTTT. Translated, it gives CASSPRRKGALLVDTEAFF.

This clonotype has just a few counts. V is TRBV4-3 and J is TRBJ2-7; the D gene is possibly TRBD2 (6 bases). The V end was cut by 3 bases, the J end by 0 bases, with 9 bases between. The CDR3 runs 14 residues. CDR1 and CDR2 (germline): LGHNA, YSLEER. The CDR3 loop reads CASSHLSGSYEQYF. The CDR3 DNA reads TGCGCCAGCAGCCACCTTAGCGGCTCCTACGAGCAGTACTTC.

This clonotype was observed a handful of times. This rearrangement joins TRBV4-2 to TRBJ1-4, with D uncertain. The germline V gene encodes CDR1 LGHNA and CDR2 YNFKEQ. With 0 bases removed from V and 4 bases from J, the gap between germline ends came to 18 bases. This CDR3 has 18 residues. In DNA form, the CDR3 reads TGTGCCAGCAGCCAAGATCGTTCGGGGTTTCGGGTTAATGAAAAACTGTTTTTT. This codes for CASSQDRSGFRVNEKLFF.

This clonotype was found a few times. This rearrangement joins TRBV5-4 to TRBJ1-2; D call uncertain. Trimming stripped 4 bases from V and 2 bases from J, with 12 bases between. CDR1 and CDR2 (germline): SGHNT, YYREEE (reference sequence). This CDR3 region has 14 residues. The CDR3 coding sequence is TGTGCCAGCAGCCCCCCTCGGGGAAACTATGGCTACACCTTC. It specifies CASSPPRGNYGYTF.

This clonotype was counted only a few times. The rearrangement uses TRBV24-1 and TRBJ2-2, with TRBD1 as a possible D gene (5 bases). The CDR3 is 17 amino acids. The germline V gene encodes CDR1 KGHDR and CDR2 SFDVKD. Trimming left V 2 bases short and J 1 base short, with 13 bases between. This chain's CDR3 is CATSDSVWTRNTGELFF. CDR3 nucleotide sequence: TGTGCCACCAGTGATTCCGTTTGGACACGGAACACCGGGGAGCTGTTTTTT.

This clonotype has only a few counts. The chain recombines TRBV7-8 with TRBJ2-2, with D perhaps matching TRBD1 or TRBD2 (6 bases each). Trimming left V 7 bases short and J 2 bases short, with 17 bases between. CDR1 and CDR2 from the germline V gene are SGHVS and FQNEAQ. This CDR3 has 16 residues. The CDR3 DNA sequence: TGTGCCAGCATCCAGGGGAGTAGCGGAAACACCGGGGAGCTGTTTTTT. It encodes CASIQGSSGNTGELFF.

The CDR3 is CSVGGAGPYEQYF. The CDR3 coding sequence is TGCAGCGTGGGGGGGGCAGGACCCTACGAGCAGTACTTC. The genes are TRBV29-1 and TRBJ2-7; the D gene is possibly TRBD2 (7 bases). Trimming stripped 6 bases from V and 2 bases from J, with 14 bases between. This CDR3 is built from 13 residues. Germline V gene sequence: CDR1 SQVTM, CDR2 ANQGSEA.

CDR3 amino acids: CASTPVGLYEQYF. CDR3 DNA sequence: TGTGCCAGCACCCCCGTCGGTTTGTACGAGCAGTACTTC. The V and J genes are TRBV21-1 and TRBJ2-7; the table's D call, TRBD1, was not checked against the DNA. TRBV21-1 is a documented pseudogene. CDR3 size: 13 residues.

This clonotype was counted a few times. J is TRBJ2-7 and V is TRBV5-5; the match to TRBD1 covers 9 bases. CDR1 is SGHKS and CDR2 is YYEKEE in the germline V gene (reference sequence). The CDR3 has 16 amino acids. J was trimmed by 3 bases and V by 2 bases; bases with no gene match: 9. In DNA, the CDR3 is TGTGCCAGCAGCTTCGGCCCCGGGACAGGGTACTACGAGCAGTACTTC. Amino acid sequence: CASSFGPGTGYYEQYF.

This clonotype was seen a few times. The CDR3 nucleotides are TGTGCCATCGGGACAGTCCAAGAGACCCAGTACTTC. Its protein product is CAIGTVQETQYF. The chain combines TRBV10-3 with TRBJ2-5; 7 bases fit TRBD1. J was trimmed by 1 base and V by 8 bases; bases with no gene match: 1. Germline V gene lookup returns CDR1 ENHRY and CDR2 SYGVKD. This CDR3 region has 12 residues.

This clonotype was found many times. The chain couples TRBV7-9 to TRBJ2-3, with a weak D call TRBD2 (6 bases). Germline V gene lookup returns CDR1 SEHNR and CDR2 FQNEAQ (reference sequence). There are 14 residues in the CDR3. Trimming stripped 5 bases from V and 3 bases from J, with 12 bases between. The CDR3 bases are TGTGCCAGCAGCCGATCACTAGCTACAGATACGCAGTATTTT. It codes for CASSRSLATDTQYF.

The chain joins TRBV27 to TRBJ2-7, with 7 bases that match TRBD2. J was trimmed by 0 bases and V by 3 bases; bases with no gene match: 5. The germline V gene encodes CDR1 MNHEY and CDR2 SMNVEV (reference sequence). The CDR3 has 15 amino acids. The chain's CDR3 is CASSFLAGDSYEQYF. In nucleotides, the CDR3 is TGTGCCAGCAGTTTTCTCGCGGGGGACTCCTACGAGCAGTACTTC.

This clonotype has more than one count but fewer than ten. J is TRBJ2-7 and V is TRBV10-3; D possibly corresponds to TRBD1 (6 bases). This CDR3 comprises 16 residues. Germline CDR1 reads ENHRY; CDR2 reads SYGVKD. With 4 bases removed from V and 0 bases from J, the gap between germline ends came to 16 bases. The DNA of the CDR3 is TGTGCCATCAGTGGCTGGGGACACACGACCTCCTACGAGCAGTACTTC. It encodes CAISGWGHTTSYEQYF.

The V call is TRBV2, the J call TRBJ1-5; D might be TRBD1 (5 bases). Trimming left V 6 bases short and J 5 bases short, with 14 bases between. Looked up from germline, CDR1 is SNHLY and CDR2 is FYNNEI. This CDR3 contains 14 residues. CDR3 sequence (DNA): TGTGCCAGCAGGCTGACAGCCAGGGATCAGCCCCAGCATTTT. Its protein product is CASRLTARDQPQHF.